Presented here are 9 T cell receptor beta chains from one specimen sequenced in a study of cytomegalovirus exposure and HLA in healthy donors. The PCR ran on 60 Vbeta and 13 Jbeta primers. Clones were sequenced by immunoSEQ multiplex PCR, and TCRdb holds only the in-frame ones, with some missing. This table has 55,000 or so clones, around 70% appearing once. Sequencing was performed on PBMCs. These receptor sequences come from a man in his late teens or twenties in good health and CMV-seronegative.

This clone was seen just once. The chain joins TRBV5-6 to TRBJ1-1; D call uncertain. The CDR3 length is 16 residues. CDR1 and CDR2 from the germline V gene are SGHDT and YYEEEE. Trimming removed 6 bases from V and 0 bases from J, with 18 bases in between. CDR3 sequence reads: CASTPTGSGMNTEAFF. For the CDR3, the DNA is TGTGCCAGCACTCCCACGGGGTCCGGAATGAACACTGAAGCTTTCTTT.

This chain connects TRBV25-1 to TRBJ2-1; D might be TRBD1 (5 bases). The V end lost 3 bases, the J end lost 6 bases, and 18 bases lay between the germline ends. Per the germline V gene, CDR1 is MGHDK and CDR2 is SYGVNS. This CDR3 contains 16 residues. As DNA, the CDR3 is TGTGCCAGCAGTGATAGCCTACGGGCCCAGGGCAATGAGCAGTTCTTC. Amino acid sequence: CASSDSLRAQGNEQFF.

The chain uses TRBV6-5 and TRBJ2-7; 9 bases map to TRBD1. Germline CDR1 and CDR2: MNHEY and SVGAGI. The CDR3 covers 15 residues. J lost 6 bases, V lost 4 bases, and 10 bases had no gene match. The CDR3 bases are TGTGCCAGCAGTTTGGGGGGACAGGGTTTTTCCGAGCAGTACTTC. Translation: CASSLGGQGFSEQYF.

The chain employs TRBV11-2 and TRBJ2-5, with TRBD1 matching 8 bases. The CDR3 is 16 residues long. The trim removed 1 base at V and 2 bases at J, leaving 6 bases unmatched. Germline loops: CDR1 SGHAT, CDR2 FQNNGV. The CDR3 here is CASSLGSGGWQETQYF. The CDR3 DNA is TGTGCCAGCAGCTTAGGCTCAGGGGGCTGGCAAGAGACCCAGTACTTC.

The rearrangement uses TRBV4-3 and TRBJ2-7, with 8 bases lining up with TRBD2. Per the germline V gene, CDR1 is LGHNA and CDR2 is YSLEER. The CDR3 is made up of 15 amino acids. J gave up 3 bases and V 2 bases, and 6 bases lay outside the gene matches. CDR3 bases: TGCGCCAGCAGCCAAACACGGGAGGGCCTCTACGAGCAGTACGTC. Its translation: CASSQTREGLYEQYV.

This clone was seen a handful of times. CDR3 in amino acids: CASSQTGFSGNTIYF. CDR3 bases: TGTGCCAGCAGCCAGACAGGTTTCTCTGGAAACACCATATATTTT. This chain connects TRBV9 to TRBJ1-3, with D tentatively TRBD1 (6 bases). The CDR3 totals 15 residues. V lost 4 bases and J 0 bases, leaving 11 bases between the germline ends. Germline loops: CDR1 SGDLS, CDR2 YYNGEE.

The CDR3 is CASSPRQQSTDTQYF. The CDR3 DNA reads TGTGCCAGCAGCCCCCGACAGCAGAGCACAGATACGCAGTATTTT. The V call is TRBV9, the J call TRBJ2-3, with a possible D match to TRBD1 (5 bases). The germline gives CDR1 SGDLS, CDR2 YYNGEE. The CDR3 is made up of 15 amino acids. Trimming left V 4 bases short and J 0 bases short, with 12 bases between. The whole variable domain, remainder taken from reference TRBV9 and TRBJ2-3, is DSGVTQTPKHLITATGQRVTLRCSPRSGDLSVYWYQQSLDQGLQFLIQYYNGEERAKGNILERFSAQQFPDLHSELNLSSLELGDSALYFCASSPRQQSTDTQYFGPGTRLTVL.

J is TRBJ2-2 and V is TRBV15, with TRBD1 identical over 9 bases. The CDR3 length is 15 residues. The V segment lost 5 bases and the J segment 3 bases; nucleotides outside the gene matches: 4. The germline V gene encodes CDR1 LNHNV and CDR2 YYDKDF (reference sequence). The CDR3 loop is CATSGGQGYTGELFF. CDR3 DNA sequence: TGTGCCACCAGCGGGGGACAGGGATACACCGGGGAGCTGTTTTTT. Full variable domain (remainder filled in from reference TRBV15 and TRBJ2-2): DAMVIQNPRYQVTQFGKPVTLSCSQTLNHNVMYWYQQKSSQAPKLLFHYYDKDFNNEADTPDNFQSRRPNTSFCFLDIRSPGLGDTAMYLCATSGGQGYTGELFFGEGSRLTVL.

This clone appeared once. In the same sample, other DNA sequences code for this CDR3. The chain has TRBV6-5 and TRBJ1-5; 7 nucleotides align to TRBD1. Germline V gene data show CDR1 as MNHEY and CDR2 as SVGAGI. This CDR3 comprises 15 residues. V lost 4 bases, J lost 0 bases, and 3 bases stayed unmatched. CDR3 sequence reads: CASSSRQGSNQPQHF. The CDR3 coding sequence is TGTGCCAGCAGTTCCAGACAGGGTAGCAATCAGCCCCAGCATTTT.